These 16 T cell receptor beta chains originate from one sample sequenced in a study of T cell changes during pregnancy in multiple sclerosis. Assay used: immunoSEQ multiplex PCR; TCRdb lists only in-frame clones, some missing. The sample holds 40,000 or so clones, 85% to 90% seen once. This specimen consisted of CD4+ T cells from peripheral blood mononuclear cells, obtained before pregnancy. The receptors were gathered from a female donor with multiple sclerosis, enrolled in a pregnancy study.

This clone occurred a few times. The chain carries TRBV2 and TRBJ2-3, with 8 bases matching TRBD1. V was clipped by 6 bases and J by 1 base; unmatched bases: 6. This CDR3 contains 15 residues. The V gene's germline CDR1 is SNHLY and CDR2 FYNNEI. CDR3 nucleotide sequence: TGTGCCAGCAGACCGGACAGGGTAGGCACAGATACGCAGTATTTT. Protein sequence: CASRPDRVGTDTQYF.

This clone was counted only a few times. As DNA, the CDR3 is TGTGCCAGCAGTTTTGGGACAGGACGGAATTCACCCCTCCACTTT. Its protein is CASSFGTGRNSPLHF. This chain uses TRBV27 with TRBJ1-6; TRBD1 agrees at 8 bases. J gave up 7 bases and V 3 bases, and 5 bases lay outside the gene matches. This CDR3 spans 15 amino acids. Germline V CDR1 and CDR2: MNHEY, SMNVEV (reference sequence).

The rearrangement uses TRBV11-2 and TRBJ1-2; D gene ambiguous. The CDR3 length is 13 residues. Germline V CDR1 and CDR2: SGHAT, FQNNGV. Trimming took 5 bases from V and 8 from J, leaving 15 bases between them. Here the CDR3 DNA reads TGTGCCAGCAGCCCAACTCCAGGTACGGGCTACACCTTC. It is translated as CASSPTPGTGYTF.

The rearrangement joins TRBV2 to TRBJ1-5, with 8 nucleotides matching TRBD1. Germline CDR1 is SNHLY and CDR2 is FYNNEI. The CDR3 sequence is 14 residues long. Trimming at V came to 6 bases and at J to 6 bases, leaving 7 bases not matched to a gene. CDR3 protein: CASRGRGPGQPQHF. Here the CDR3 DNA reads TGTGCCAGCAGGGGCAGGGGGCCAGGTCAGCCCCAGCATTTT.

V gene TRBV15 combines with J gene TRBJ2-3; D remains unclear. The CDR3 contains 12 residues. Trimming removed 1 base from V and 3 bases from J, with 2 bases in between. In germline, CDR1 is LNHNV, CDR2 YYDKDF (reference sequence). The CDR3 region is CATSRVTDTQYF. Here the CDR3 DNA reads TGTGCCACCAGCAGAGTAACAGATACGCAGTATTTT. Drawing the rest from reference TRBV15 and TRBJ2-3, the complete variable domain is DAMVIQNPRYQVTQFGKPVTLSCSQTLNHNVMYWYQQKSSQAPKLLFHYYDKDFNNEADTPDNFQSRRPNTSFCFLDIRSPGLGDTAMYLCATSRVTDTQYFGPGTRLTVL.

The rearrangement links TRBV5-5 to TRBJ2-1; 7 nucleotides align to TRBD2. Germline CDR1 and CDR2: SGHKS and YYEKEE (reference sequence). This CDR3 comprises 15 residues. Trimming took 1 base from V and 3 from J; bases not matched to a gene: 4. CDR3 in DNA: TGTGCCAGCAGCTTGAGTGGGGGGGGCTACAATGAGCAGTTCTTC. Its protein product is CASSLSGGGYNEQFF.

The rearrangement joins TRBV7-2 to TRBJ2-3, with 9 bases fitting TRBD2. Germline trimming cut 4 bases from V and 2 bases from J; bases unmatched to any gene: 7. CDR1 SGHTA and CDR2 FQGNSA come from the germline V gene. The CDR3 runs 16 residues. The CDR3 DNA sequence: TGTGCCAGCAGCTCAGTAGCGGGGGCTTCCACAGATACGCAGTATTTT. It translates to CASSSVAGASTDTQYF.

The CDR3 protein is CASSSQETATRNEQFF. As DNA, the CDR3 is TGTGCCAGCAGCTCCCAAGAGACAGCGACAAGGAATGAGCAGTTCTTC. The gene calls are TRBV11-3 and TRBJ2-1, with D possibly TRBD1 on 5 matching bases. V lost 4 bases and J 7 bases, leaving 20 bases between the germline ends. The CDR3 consists of 16 residues. The germline gives CDR1 SGHNT, CDR2 YENEEA.

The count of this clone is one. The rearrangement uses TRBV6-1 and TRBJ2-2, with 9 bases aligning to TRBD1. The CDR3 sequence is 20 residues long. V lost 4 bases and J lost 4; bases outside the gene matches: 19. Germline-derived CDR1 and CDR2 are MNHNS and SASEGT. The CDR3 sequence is CASSADLLPGQGFSTGELFF. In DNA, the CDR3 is TGTGCCAGCAGTGCGGACCTACTCCCGGGACAGGGTTTTTCCACCGGGGAGCTGTTTTTT.

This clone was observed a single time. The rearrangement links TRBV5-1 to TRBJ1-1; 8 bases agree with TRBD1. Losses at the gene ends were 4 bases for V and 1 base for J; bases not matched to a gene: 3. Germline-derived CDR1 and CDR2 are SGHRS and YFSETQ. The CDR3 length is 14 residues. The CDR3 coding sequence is TGCGCCAGCAGCCTCAGGGGGCCGAACACTGAAGCTTTCTTT. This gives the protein CASSLRGPNTEAFF.

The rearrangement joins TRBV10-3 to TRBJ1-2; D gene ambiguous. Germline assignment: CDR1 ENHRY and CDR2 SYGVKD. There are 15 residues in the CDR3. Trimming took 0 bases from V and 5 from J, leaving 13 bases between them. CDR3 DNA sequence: TGTGCCATCAGTGAGTCGATTCTGGCAGATTATGGCTACACCTTC. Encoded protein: CAISESILADYGYTF.

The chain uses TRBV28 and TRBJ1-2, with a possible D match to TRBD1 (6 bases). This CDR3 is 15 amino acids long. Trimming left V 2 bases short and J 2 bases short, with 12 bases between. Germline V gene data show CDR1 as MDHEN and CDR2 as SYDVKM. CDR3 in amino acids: CASSLPRGSNYGYTF. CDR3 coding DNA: TGTGCCAGCAGTTTACCCAGGGGCAGCAACTATGGCTACACCTTC.

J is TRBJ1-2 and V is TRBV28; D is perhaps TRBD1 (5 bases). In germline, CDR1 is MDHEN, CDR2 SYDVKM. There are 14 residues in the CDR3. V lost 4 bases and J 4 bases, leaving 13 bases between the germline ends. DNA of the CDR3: TGTGCCAGCAGTTCGACAGATGCCCTCTATGGCTACACCTTC. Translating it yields CASSSTDALYGYTF.

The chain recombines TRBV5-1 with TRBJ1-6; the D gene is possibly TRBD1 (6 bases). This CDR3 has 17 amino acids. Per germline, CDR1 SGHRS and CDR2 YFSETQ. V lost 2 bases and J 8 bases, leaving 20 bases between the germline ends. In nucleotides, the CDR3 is TGCGCCAGCAGCTTCGGGGCAGGGGCAATAGACTATTCACCCCTCCACTTT. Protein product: CASSFGAGAIDYSPLHF.

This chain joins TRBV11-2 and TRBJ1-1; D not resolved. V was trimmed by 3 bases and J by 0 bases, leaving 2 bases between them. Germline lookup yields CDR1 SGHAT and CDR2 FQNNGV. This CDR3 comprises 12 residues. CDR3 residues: CASSFMNTEAFF. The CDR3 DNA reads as TGTGCCAGCAGCTTTATGAACACTGAAGCTTTCTTT.

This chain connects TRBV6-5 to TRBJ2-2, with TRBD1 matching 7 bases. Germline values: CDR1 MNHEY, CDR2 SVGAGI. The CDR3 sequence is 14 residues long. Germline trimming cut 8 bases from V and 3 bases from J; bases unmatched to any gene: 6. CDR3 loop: CASQDRRYTGELFF. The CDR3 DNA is TGTGCCAGCCAGGACAGGCGATACACCGGGGAGCTGTTTTTT.